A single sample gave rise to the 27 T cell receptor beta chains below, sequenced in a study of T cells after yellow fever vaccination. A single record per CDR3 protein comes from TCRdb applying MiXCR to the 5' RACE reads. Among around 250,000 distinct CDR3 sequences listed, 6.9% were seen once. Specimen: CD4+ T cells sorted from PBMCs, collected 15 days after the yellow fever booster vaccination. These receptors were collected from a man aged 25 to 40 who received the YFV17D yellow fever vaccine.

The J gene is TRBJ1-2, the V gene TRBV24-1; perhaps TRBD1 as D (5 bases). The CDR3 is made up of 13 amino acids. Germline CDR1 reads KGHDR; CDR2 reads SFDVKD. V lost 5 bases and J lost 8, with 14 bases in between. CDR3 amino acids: CATSVGDGSGYTF. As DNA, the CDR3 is TGTGCCACCAGTGTTGGGGACGGGTCGGGCTACACCTTC.

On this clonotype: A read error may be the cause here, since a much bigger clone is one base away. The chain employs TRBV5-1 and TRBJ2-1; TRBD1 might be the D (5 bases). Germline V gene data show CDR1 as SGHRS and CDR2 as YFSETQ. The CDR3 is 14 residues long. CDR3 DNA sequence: TGCACCAGCAATGATCGCGACAGCTCCCGTGCACAGTTCTTC. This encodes CTSNDRDSSRAQFF.

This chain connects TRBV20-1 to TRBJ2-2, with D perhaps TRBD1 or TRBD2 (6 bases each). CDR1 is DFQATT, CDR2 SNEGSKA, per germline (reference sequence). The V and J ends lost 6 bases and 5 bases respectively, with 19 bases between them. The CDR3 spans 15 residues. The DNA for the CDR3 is TGCAGTGCCCCCCCACCTAGGGGGAGGACCGGGGAGCTGTTTTTT. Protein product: CSAPPPRGRTGELFF.

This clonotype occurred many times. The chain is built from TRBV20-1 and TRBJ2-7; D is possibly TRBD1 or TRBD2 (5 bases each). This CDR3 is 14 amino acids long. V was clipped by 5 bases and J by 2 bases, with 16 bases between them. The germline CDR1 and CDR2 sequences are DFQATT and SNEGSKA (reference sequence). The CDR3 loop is CSAAGGAGPYEQYF. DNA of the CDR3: TGCAGTGCTGCGGGTGGGGCGGGTCCCTACGAGCAGTACTTC.

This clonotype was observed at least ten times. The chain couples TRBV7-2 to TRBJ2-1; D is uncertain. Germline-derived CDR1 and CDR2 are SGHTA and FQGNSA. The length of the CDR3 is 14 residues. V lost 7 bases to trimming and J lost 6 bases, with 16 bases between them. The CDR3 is CASTTWDHSNEQFF. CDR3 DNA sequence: TGTGCCAGCACCACTTGGGATCACTCCAATGAGCAGTTCTTC.

CDR3: CASSPPRAGNIQYF. In nucleotides, the CDR3 is TGCGCCAGCAGCCCGCCACGAGCGGGGAACATTCAGTACTTC. This sequence joins TRBV10-2 and TRBJ2-4; 7 bases are a match to TRBD2. V trimming: 6 bases; J trimming: 7 bases; junction bases outside the gene matches: 9. This CDR3 region has 14 residues. The germline CDR1 and CDR2 sequences are WSHSY and SAAADI.

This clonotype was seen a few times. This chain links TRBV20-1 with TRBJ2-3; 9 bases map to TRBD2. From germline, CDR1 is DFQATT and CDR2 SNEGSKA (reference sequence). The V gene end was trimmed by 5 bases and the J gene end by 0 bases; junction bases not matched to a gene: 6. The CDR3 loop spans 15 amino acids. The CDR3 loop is CSAQAGGPSTDTQYF. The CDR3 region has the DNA TGCAGTGCTCAGGCGGGAGGGCCTAGCACAGATACGCAGTATTTT.

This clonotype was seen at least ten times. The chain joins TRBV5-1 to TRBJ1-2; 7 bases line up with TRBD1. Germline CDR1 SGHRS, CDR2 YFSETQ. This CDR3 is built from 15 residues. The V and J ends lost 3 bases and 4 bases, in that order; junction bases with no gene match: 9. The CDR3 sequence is CASSSTLRDSYGYTF. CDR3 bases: TGCGCCAGCAGCTCGACCCTCCGGGACAGCTATGGCTACACCTTC.

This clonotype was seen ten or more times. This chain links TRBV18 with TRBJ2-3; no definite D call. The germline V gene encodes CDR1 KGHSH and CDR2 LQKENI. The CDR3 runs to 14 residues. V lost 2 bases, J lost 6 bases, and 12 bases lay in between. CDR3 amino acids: CASSPERNGDTQYF. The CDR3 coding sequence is TGTGCCAGCTCACCAGAGAGGAACGGGGATACGCAGTATTTT.

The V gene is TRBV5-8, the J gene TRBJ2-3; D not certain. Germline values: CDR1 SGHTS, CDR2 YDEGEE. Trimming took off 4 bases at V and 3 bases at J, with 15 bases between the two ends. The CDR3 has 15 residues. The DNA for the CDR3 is TGTGCCAGCAGCCTCGCTCCCGGCGTGACAGATACGCAGTATTTT. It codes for CASSLAPGVTDTQYF.

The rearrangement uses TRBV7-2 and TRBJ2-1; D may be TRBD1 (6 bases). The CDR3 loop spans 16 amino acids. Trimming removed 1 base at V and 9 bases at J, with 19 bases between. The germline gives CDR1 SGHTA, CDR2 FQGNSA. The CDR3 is CASSLDVVRTTGEQFF. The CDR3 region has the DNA TGTGCCAGCAGCTTAGACGTGGTAAGAACGACAGGTGAGCAGTTCTTC.

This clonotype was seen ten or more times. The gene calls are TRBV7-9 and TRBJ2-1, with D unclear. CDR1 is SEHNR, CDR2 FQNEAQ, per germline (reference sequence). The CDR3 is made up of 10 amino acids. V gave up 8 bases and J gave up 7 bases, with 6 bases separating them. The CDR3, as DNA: TGTGCCAGCCATGAGAATGAGCAGTTCTTC. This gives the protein CASHENEQFF.

The CDR3 DNA is TGTGCCAGCAGCTGGGGGACAGGGGGTGCTGAGCAGTTCTTC. Protein product: CASSWGTGGAEQFF. The chain recombines TRBV7-2 with TRBJ2-1, with 11 positions matching TRBD1. J lost 9 bases, V lost 4 bases, and 5 bases had no gene match. Germline V lookup: CDR1 SGHTA, CDR2 FQGNSA. There are 14 residues in the CDR3.

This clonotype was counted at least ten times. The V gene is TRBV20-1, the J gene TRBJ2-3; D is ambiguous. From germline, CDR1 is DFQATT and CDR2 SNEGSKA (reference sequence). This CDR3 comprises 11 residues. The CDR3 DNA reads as TGCAGCCTTGGACGCCCAGATACGCAGTATTTT. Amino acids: CSLGRPDTQYF.

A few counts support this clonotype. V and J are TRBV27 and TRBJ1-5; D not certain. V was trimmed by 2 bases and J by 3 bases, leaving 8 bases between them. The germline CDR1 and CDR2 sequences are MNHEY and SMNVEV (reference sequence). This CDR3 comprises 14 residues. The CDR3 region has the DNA TGTGCCAGCAGTTTAAAGTCCCTCAATCAGCCCCAGCATTTT. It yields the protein CASSLKSLNQPQHF.

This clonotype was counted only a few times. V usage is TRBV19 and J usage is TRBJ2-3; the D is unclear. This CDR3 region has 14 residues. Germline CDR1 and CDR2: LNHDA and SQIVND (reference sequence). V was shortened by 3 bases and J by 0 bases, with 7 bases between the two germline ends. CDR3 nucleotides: TGTGCCAGTAGTATCCTGTTTAGCACAGATACGCAGTATTTT. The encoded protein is CASSILFSTDTQYF.

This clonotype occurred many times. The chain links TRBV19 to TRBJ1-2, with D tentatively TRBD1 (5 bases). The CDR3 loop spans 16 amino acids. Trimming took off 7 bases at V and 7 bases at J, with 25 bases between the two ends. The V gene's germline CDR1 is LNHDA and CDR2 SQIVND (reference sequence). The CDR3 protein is CASKYGGTSILSGYTF. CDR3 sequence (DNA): TGTGCCAGTAAATATGGGGGGACCAGCATTCTATCTGGCTACACCTTC.

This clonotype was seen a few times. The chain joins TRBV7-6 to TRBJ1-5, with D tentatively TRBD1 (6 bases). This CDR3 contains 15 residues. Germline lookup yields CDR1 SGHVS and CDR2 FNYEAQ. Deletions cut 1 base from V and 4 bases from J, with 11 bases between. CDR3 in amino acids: CASSLGPGQNQPQHF. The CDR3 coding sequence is TGTGCCAGCAGCTTAGGTCCCGGACAGAATCAGCCCCAGCATTTT. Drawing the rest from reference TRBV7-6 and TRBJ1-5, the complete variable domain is GAGVSQSPRYKVTKRGQDVALRCDPISGHVSLYWYRQALGQGPEFLTYFNYEAQQDKSGLPNDRFSAERPEGSISTLTIQRTEQRDSAMYRCASSLGPGQNQPQHFGDGTRLSIL.

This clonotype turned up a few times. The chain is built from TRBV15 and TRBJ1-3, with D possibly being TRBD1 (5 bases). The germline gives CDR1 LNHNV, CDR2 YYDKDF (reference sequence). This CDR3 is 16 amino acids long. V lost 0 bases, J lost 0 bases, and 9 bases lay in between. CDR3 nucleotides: TGTGCCACCAGCAGAGATCGGGGGAGCTCTGGAAACACCATATATTTT. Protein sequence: CATSRDRGSSGNTIYF.

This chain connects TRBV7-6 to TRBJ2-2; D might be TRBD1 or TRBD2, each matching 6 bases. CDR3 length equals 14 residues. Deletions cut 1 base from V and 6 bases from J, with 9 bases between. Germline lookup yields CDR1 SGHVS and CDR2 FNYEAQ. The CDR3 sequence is CASSLGGGPGELFF. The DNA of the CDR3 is TGTGCCAGCAGCTTAGGAGGGGGGCCCGGGGAGCTGTTTTTT.

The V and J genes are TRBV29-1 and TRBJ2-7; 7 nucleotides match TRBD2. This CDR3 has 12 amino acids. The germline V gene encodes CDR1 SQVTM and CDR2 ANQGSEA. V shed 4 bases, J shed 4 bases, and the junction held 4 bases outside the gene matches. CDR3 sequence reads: CSVVPAGYEQYF. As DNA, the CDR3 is TGCAGCGTTGTCCCAGCGGGGTACGAGCAGTACTTC.

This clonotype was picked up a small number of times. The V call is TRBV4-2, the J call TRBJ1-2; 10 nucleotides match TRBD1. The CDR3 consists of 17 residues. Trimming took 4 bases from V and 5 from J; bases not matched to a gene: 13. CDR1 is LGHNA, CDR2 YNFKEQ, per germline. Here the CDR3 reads CASSLHSPGQGSYGYTF. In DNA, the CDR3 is TGTGCCAGCAGCCTCCACTCGCCGGGACAGGGGTCGTATGGCTACACCTTC.

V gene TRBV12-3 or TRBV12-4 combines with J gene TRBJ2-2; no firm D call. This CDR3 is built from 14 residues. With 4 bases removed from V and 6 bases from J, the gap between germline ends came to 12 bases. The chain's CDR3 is CASSSTNGAGELFF. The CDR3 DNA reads TGTGCCAGCAGTTCGACCAATGGGGCCGGGGAGCTGTTTTTT.

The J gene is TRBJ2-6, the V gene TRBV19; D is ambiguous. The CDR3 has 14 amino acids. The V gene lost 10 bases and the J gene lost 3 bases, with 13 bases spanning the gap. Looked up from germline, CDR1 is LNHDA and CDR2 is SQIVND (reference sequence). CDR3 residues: CATLQKGGANVLTF. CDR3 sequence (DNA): TGTGCCACCCTCCAAAAGGGTGGGGCCAACGTCCTGACTTTC.

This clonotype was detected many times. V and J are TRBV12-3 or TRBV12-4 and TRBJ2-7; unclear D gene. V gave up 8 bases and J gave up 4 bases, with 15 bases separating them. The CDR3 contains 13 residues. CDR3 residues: CASSTEVVYEQYF. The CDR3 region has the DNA TGTGCCAGCTCGACCGAGGTTGTTTACGAGCAGTACTTC.

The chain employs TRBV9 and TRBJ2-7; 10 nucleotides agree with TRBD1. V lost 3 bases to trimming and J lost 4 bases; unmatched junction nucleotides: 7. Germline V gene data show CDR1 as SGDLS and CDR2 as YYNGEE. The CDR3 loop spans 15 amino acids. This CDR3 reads CASSEGTGAWYEQYF. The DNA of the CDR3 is TGTGCCAGCAGCGAGGGGACAGGGGCTTGGTACGAGCAGTACTTC.

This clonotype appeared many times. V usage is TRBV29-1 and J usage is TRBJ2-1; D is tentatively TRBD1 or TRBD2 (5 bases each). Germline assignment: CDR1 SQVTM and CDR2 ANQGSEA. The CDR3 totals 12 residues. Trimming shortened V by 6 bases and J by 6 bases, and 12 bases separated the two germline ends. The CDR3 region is CSVRDPGNEQFF. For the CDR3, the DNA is TGCAGCGTCCGGGACCCAGGCAATGAGCAGTTCTTC.